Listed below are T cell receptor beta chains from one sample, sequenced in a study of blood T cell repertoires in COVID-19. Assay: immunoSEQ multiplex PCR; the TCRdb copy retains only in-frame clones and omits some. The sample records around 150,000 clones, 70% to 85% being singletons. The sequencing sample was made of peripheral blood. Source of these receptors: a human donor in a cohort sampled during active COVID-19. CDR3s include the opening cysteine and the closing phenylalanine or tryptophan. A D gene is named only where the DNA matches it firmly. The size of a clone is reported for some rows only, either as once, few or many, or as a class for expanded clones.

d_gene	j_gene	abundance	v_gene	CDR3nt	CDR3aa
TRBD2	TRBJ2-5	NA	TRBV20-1	TGCAGTGCTAGTCTTACTAGCGGATCCTGGGAGACCCAGTACTTC	CSASLTSGSWETQYF
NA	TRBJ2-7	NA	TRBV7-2	TGTGCCAGCAGCTTATATCAAAGAGGACTTTCCTACGAGCAGTACTTC	CASSLYQRGLSYEQYF
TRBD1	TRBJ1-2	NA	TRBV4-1	TGCGCCAGCAGCCAAGATCGGACAGGGGAGGGCTACACCTTC	CASSQDRTGEGYTF
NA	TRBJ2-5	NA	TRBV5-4	TGTGCCAGCAGCTTGCCGGGGGGCCGATCCCAAGAGACCCAGTACTTC	CASSLPGGRSQETQYF
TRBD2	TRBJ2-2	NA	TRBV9	TGTGCCAGCAGCTCCTTGACGGGGGGGAGGACCGGGGAGCTGTTTTTT	CASSSLTGGRTGELFF
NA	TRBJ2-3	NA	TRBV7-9	TGTGCCAGCAACCAGGGTGGGCAGGGGATGGATACGCAGTATTTT	CASNQGGQGMDTQYF
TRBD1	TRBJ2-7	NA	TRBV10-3	TGTGCCACGAACAGGGGCTCCTACGAGCAGTACTTC	CATNRGSYEQYF
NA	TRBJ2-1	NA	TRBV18	TGTGCCAGCTCCCAAAACGGGAATGAGCAGTTCTTC	CASSQNGNEQFF
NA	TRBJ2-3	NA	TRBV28	TGTGCCAGCACCTCGTCCGGGCCCCGACGGGGAGATACGCAGTATTTT	CASTSSGPRRGDTQYF
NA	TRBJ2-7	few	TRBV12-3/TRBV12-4	TGTGCCAGCAGTTCCACCCTACCCCACGAGCAGTACTTC	CASSSTLPHEQYF
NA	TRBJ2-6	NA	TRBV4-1	TGCGCCAGCAGCCAAGATGGTCCGGGTGGAGCCAACGTCCTGACTTTC	CASSQDGPGGANVLTF
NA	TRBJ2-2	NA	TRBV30	TGTGCCTGGAGTGGCGGTAATCAGGGCGGGGAGCTGTTTTTT	CAWSGGNQGGELFF
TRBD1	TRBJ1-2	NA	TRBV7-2	TGTGCCAGCAGCTTAGGTGGGACAGGGTTCTCGTCTACCTATGGCTACACCTTC	CASSLGGTGFSSTYGYTF